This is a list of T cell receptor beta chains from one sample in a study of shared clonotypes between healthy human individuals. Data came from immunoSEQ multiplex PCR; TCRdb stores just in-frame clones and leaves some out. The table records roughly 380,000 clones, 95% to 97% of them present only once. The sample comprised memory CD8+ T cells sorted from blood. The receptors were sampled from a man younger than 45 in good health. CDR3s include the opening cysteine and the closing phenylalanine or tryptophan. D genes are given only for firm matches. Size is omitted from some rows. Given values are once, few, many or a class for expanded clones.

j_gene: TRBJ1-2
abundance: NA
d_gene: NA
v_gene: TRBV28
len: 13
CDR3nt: TGTGCCAGCAGTTTCACAGGGAGCTATGGCTACACCTTC
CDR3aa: CASSFTGSYGYTF

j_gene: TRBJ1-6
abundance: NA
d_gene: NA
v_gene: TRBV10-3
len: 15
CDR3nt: TGTGCCATCAGTGATGCGGGGGCCGGTAATTCACCCCTCCACTTT
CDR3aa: CAISDAGAGNSPLHF

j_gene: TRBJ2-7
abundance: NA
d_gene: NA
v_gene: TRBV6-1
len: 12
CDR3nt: TGTGCCAGCACGGGGGACTGGTACGAGCAGTACTTC
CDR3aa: CASTGDWYEQYF

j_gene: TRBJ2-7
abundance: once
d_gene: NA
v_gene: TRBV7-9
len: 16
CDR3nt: TGTGCCAGCAGCTTATTCGGCGGGATAGCCTCCTACGAGCAGTACTTC
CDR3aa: CASSLFGGIASYEQYF

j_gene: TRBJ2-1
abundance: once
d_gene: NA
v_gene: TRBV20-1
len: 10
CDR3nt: TGCAGTGCTACAGGGAATGAGCAGTTCTTC
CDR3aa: CSATGNEQFF

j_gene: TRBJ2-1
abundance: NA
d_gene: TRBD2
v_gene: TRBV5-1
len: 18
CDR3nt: TGCGCCAGCAGCCCACAAGGGGCGGGAGCACTCTCCTACAATGAGCAGTTCTTC
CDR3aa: CASSPQGAGALSYNEQFF

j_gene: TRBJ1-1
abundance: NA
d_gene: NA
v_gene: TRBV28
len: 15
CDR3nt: TGTGCCAGCAGTTTACTCTTGGGGGCCGACACTGAAGCTTTCTTT
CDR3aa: CASSLLLGADTEAFF

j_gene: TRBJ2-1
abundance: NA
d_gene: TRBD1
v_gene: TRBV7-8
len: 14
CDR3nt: TGTGCCAGCAGCTTAATACCCAGGGGGAATGAGCAGTTCTTC
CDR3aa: CASSLIPRGNEQFF

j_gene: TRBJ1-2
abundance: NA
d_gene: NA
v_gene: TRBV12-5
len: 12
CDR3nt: TGTGCTAGTGGTTTGACAGGGTTTGGCTACACCTTC
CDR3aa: CASGLTGFGYTF

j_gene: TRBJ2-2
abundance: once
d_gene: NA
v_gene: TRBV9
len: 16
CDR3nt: TGTGCCAGCAGTGTCAACCGCGGGGCTCGGGGCGGGGAGCTGTTTTTT
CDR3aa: CASSVNRGARGGELFF

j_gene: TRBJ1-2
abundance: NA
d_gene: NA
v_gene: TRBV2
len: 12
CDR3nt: TGTGCCAGCAGTGAAATTTTAGTGGGCTACACCTTC
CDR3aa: CASSEILVGYTF

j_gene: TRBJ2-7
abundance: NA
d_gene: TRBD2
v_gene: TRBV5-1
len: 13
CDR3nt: TGCGCCAGCAGCTTACTAGCGGGATACGAGCAGTACTTC
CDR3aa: CASSLLAGYEQYF

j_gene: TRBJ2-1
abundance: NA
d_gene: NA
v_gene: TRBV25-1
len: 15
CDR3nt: TGTGCCAGCAGTGAATTGGAGGAAACGTACAATGAGCAGTTCTTC
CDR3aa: CASSELEETYNEQFF

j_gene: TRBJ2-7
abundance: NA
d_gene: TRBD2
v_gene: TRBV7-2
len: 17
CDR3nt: TGTGCCAGCAGCTCACCGGGACTAGCGGGGACCTCCTACGAGCAGTACTTC
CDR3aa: CASSSPGLAGTSYEQYF

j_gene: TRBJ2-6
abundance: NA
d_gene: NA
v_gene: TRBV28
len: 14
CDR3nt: TGTGCCAGCAGGGACGGCTCTGGGGCCAACGTCCTGACTTTC
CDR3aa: CASRDGSGANVLTF

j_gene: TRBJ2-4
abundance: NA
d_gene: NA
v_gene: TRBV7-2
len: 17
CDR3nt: TGTGCCAGCAGCTTATTTGGCGGGTGGAACTATAGGAACATTCAGTACTTC
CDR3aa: CASSLFGGWNYRNIQYF

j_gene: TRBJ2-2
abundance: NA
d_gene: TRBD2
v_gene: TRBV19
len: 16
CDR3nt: TGTGCCAGTAGTCCCCGGCTAGCGGGAGTTCCCGGGGAGCTGTTTTTT
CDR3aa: CASSPRLAGVPGELFF

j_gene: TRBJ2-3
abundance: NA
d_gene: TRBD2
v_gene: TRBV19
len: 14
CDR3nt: TGTGCCAGTAGTATAGGACTAGCGGGAGATACGCAGTATTTT
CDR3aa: CASSIGLAGDTQYF

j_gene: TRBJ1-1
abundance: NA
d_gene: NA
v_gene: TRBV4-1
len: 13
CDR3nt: TGCGCCAGCACCGAAGGACCCAGCACTGAAGCTTTCTTT
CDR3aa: CASTEGPSTEAFF

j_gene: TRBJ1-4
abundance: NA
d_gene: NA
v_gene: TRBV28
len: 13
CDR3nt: TGTGCCAGCAGTGCGGACGGGAATGAAAAACTGTTTTTT
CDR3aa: CASSADGNEKLFF

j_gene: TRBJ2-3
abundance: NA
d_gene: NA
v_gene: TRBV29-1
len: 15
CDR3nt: TGCAGCGTTGAAGTGGGGGGTGGACTATCAGATACGCAGTATTTT
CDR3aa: CSVEVGGGLSDTQYF

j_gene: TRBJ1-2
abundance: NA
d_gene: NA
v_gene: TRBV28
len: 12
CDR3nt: TGTGCCAGCAGTCCAGGGCGTTATGGCTACACCTTC
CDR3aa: CASSPGRYGYTF

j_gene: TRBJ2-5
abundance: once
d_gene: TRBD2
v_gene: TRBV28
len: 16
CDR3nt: TGTGCCAGCAGTTTTCTGTCTAGCGGATTCCAAGAGACCCAGTACTTC
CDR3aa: CASSFLSSGFQETQYF

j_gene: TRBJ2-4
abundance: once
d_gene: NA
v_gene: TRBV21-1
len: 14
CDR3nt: TGTGCCAGCATGAAAGGGAAAGCCAAAAACATTCAGTACTTC
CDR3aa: CASMKGKAKNIQYF